These T cell receptor beta chains were read from a single sample in a study of CD8 T cells in ankylosing spondylitis. In TCRdb, the 5' RACE reads were re-called with MiXCR into one record per CDR3 protein. The repertoire holds fewer than 250,000 distinct CDR3 sequences, with approximately 30% as singletons. Sequences were obtained from blood, either unsorted or a sorted T cell fraction (not recorded which). The receptors derive from a male donor with ankylosing spondylitis or in good health (not recorded which). The CDR3 runs from the conserved cysteine through the conserved F or W. The D gene is left open where the match is weak. Not all rows give a size; the values are once, few, many and, for expanded clones, a class.

abundance,d_gene,v_gene,j_gene,len,CDR3nt,CDR3aa
NA,TRBD1,TRBV28,TRBJ2-7,20,TGTGCCAGCACCCCCCTCCTAGGACAGGGGGCGGGAATGAAATCCTACGAGCAGTACTTC,CASTPLLGQGAGMKSYEQYF
NA,NA,TRBV12-3/TRBV12-4,TRBJ2-3,13,TGTGCCAGCAGTTTTGGCAGGGCAGATACGCAGTATTTT,CASSFGRADTQYF
NA,TRBD2,TRBV7-2,TRBJ2-1,14,TGTGCCAGCAGCTCTCGGACTAGGATCAGTGAGCAGTTCTTC,CASSSRTRISEQFF
few,NA,TRBV12-3/TRBV12-4,TRBJ1-5,14,TGTGCCAGCAGTTTCGCATCGGACAATCAGCCCCAGCATTTT,CASSFASDNQPQHF
NA,TRBD2,TRBV20-1,TRBJ2-5,14,TGCAGTGCAACAGCGGGGGGAACCCAAGAGACCCAGTACTTC,CSATAGGTQETQYF
few,TRBD1,TRBV10-3,TRBJ2-3,14,TGTGCCACTCGGGACAGCGACTACACAGATACGCAGTATTTT,CATRDSDYTDTQYF
few,NA,TRBV12-3/TRBV12-4,TRBJ2-7,15,TGTGCCAGCAGTTTATCCGGCAGTTTCTCCTACGAGCAGTACTTC,CASSLSGSFSYEQYF
once,TRBD2,TRBV4-2,TRBJ2-5,17,TGTGCCAGCAGCCAAGGAGGCACTAGCGGGGACCAAGAGACCCAGTACTTC,CASSQGGTSGDQETQYF
NA,NA,TRBV3-1,TRBJ1-1,15,TGTGCCAGCAGCCAAGATGGAGCCATGAACACTGAAGCTTTCTTT,CASSQDGAMNTEAFF
many,NA,TRBV6-5,TRBJ2-7,12,TGTGCCAGCAGTAGCAGGGGGGCCGAGCAGTACTTC,CASSSRGAEQYF
NA,NA,TRBV20-1,TRBJ2-4,13,TGCAGTGCACCCCGTTTAATGGGTGACATTCAGTACTTC,CSAPRLMGDIQYF
few,NA,TRBV5-5,TRBJ1-6,16,TGTGCCAGCAGCCGCCTGCCCCCCGAGGGAAATTCACCCCTCCACTTT,CASSRLPPEGNSPLHF
many,NA,TRBV7-6,TRBJ2-7,13,TGTGCCAGCAGCTCGGCGAACTCCTACGAGCAGTACTTC,CASSSANSYEQYF
NA,NA,TRBV29-1,TRBJ2-7,15,TGCAGCGTTGAAGTTTCGGCCCCAAGCTCCTATGAGCAGTACTTC,CSVEVSAPSSYEQYF
few,NA,TRBV12-3/TRBV12-4,TRBJ2-7,13,TGTGCCAGCAGAGGGACGGTCTCCTACGAGCAGTACTTC,CASRGTVSYEQYF
once,NA,TRBV20-1,TRBJ1-6,14,TGCAGTGCTAGAGATACAAGCGATAATCCACCCCTCCACTTT,CSARDTSDNPPLHF
NA,TRBD2,TRBV20-1,TRBJ2-7,12,TGCAGTGCTAGCGGGGGGGCGAGTGAGCAGTACTTC,CSASGGASEQYF
NA,NA,TRBV6-5,TRBJ1-1,13,TGTGCCACCGGTTTGTCCGAGAACACTGAAGCTTTCTTT,CATGLSENTEAFF
NA,NA,TRBV4-1,TRBJ2-7,17,TGCGCCAGCAGCCTGGACCCCGCGGGGACTGGCACCTACGAGCAGTACTTC,CASSLDPAGTGTYEQYF
NA,NA,TRBV4-1,TRBJ1-5,13,TGCGCCAGCAGCCAAGTACAGAATCAGCCCCAGCATTTT,CASSQVQNQPQHF
once,NA,TRBV5-1,TRBJ2-3,14,TGCGCCAGCAGCTTGGGACAGGCCCTAGATACGCAGTATTTT,CASSLGQALDTQYF
NA,NA,TRBV27,TRBJ2-7,12,TGTGCCAGCTTCGGTCCCCGGGGCGAGCAGTACTTC,CASFGPRGEQYF
few,NA,TRBV20-1,TRBJ1-2,11,TGCAGTGCTGAACAGGAGGTCGGCTACACCTTC,CSAEQEVGYTF
NA,NA,TRBV18,TRBJ2-7,12,TGTGCCAGCTCCTCCGGTCGCCACGAGCAGTACTTC,CASSSGRHEQYF